This T cell receptor (beta chain) appears in the sequencing data of a study of radiation and T cells in renal cell carcinoma. Stated time point: blood 4 weeks post-SBRT, at nephrectomy. Treatment indicated: 15 Gy SBRT to primary tumor, nephrectomy 4 weeks later. Nephrectomy followed 15 Gy stereotactic body radiation by 4 weeks. After SBRT, blood was collected at 2 and 4 weeks, plus baseline. This table comes from immunoSEQ multiplex PCR, and its TCRdb copy is limited to in-frame clones, with some not included. This table holds around 180,000 clones, about nine tenths found once. The study, taken as a whole, reports: Without pretreatment biopsies, baseline tumor clonotype presence was undetermined. From baseline, blood top tumor clonotypes peaked at 2 weeks post-radiation.

Points on this clone: Its specificity is not known.

The ends lost 2 bases at V and 5 bases at J; junction bases unmatched: 10. This CDR3 contains 16 residues. The germline CDR1 and CDR2 sequences are MDHEN and SYDVKM. The rearrangement uses TRBV28 and TRBJ1-1, with 8 bases fitting TRBD1. The sequences come from blood, collected from a patient whose treatment included radiotherapy and nephrectomy. The receptor comes from a woman between 50 and 59 years old with renal cell carcinoma. The CDR3 nucleotides read TGTGCCAGCAGTTTACAGGGCCCAGGGGGCGCGACTGAAGCTTTCTTT. The encoded protein is CASSLQGPGGATEAFF.